This T cell receptor (beta chain) was recovered during a study of sequential checkpoint blockade in melanoma. Turning to the study itself: First-line arms were nivolumab then ipilimumab, or the reverse, randomized 1:1.

Treatment: randomized to nivolumab then ipilimumab (arm A) or the reverse (arm B). PBMC sorting kept live CD3+CD8+ cells without CD19 or CD56. Profiling relied on immunoSEQ multiplex PCR, and the TCRdb table lists in-frame clones only, not all of them. The table has just under 5,500 clones, around 50% seen once. Germline V lookup: CDR1 SQVTM, CDR2 ANQGSEA. This CDR3 region has 17 residues. The ends were cut back, 3 bases at V and 4 bases at J, with 24 bases in the middle. This sample comprised CD8+ T cells sorted from blood (inferred from file names), obtained from a patient given nivolumab and ipilimumab in sequence. The clonotype comes from a human donor with melanoma. J is TRBJ2-5 and V is TRBV29-1; weak D call: TRBD2 (7 bases). The CDR3 sequence is CSVERAWPGGPGETQYF. CDR3 DNA: TGCAGCGTTGAGAGGGCCTGGCCGGGGGGCCCGGGAGAGACCCAGTACTTC.